Listed here is a single T cell receptor (beta chain). V was pared by 3 bases and J by 1 base, with 10 bases between. This CDR3 region has 14 residues. CDR1 SGHRS and CDR2 YFSETQ come from the germline V gene. In the authors' workflow: Researchers report that nucleated cell counts were estimated from reference gene primer amplification. Sequencing was performed with immunoSEQ multiplex PCR; in TCRdb, only in-frame clones are kept and a portion is missing. V, J and clone size are those of that table, while D and trimming were read from the DNA. The sample has 450,000 or so clones, around 90% seen once; the top ten hold more than 0.55%. The source of the sample is a study of blood T cell repertoires in COVID-19. Background on the study: Sites across the United States, Italy and Spain contributed samples from acute and convalescent COVID-19. The analysed material was cDNA or gDNA that came from T cells, B-cell-depleted T cells, or PBMCs.

Recovered status in Cohort 3 required two negative PCRs, clearance, or symptom resolution. This TCR derives from a man aged 18 to 30 who had recovered from COVID-19. V is TRBV5-1 and J is TRBJ1-1; D may be TRBD1 (6 bases). The sample was PBMCs or T cells enriched from blood (not recorded which). CDR3 sequence reads: CASSWAGENTEAFF. Here the CDR3 DNA reads TGCGCCAGCAGCTGGGCAGGGGAGAACACTGAAGCTTTCTTT.